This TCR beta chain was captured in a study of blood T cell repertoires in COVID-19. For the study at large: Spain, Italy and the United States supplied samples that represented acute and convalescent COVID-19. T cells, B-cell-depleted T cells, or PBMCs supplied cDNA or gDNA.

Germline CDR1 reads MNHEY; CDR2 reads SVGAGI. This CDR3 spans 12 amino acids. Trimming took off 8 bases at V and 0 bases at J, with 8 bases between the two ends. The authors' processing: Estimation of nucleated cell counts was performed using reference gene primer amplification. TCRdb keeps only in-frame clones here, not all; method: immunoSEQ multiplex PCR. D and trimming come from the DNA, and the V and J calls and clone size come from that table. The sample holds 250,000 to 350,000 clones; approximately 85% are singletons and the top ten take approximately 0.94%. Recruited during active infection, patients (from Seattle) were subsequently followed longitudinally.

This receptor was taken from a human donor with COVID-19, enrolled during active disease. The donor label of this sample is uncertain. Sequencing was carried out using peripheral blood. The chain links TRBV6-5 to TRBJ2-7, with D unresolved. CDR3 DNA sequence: TGTGCCAGCTCGGGTTCCTCCTACGAGCAGTACTTC. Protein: CASSGSSYEQYF.